A selection of T cell receptor beta chains follows, all from one sample in a study of T cells in Graves' hyperthyroidism and ophthalmopathy. TCRdb passed the multiplex PCR reads through MiXCR, listing each CDR3 protein once. The sample holds a few hundred thousand distinct CDR3 sequences, around 14% seen once. The sample taken for sequencing was blood. Receptor source: a woman aged 18-35 years with Graves' hyperthyroidism. CDR3s include the opening cysteine and the closing phenylalanine or tryptophan. The order of the fields is J gene, D gene, clone size, V gene, CDR3 protein, CDR3 DNA. A D gene is named only where the DNA matches it firmly. The size of a clone is reported for some rows only, either as once, few or many, or as a class for expanded clones.

>TRBJ1-2|TRBD1|few|TRBV4-3
CASSQDWGTGDGYTF
TGCGCCAGCAGCCAAGATTGGGGGACAGGGGACGGCTACACCTTC
>TRBJ2-1|.|.|TRBV7-2
CASSLDIGAGAYNEQFF
TGTGCCAGCAGCTTAGACATTGGGGCAGGGGCTTACAATGAGCAGTTCTTC
>TRBJ2-5|TRBD2|many|TRBV2
CASTGRGTSGSITWKTQYF
TGTGCCAGCACTGGAAGGGGGACTAGCGGGAGTATTACGTGGAAGACCCAGTACTTC
>TRBJ1-6|.|few|TRBV7-2
CASSLRQVYNSPLHF
TGTGCCAGCAGCTTACGACAGGTCTATAATTCACCCCTCCACTTT
>TRBJ2-2|.|few|TRBV6-2/TRBV6-3
CASSGYSTSNTGELLF
TGTGCCAGCAGTGGCTACAGTACCTCGAACACCGGGGAGCTGCTTTTT
>TRBJ2-3|TRBD2|many|TRBV29-1
CSVGAGGGSTDTQYF
TGCAGCGTTGGGGCGGGAGGGGGAAGTACAGATACGCAGTATTTT
>TRBJ1-1|TRBD1|many|TRBV3-1
CASSQVTGDFMNTEAFF
TGTGCCAGCAGCCAAGTGACAGGGGACTTTATGAACACTGAAGCTTTCTTT
>TRBJ2-4|TRBD1|many|TRBV7-2
CASSATGTVENIQYF
TGTGCCAGCAGCGCAACCGGGACAGTGGAAAACATTCAGTACTTC
>TRBJ1-1|.|many|TRBV10-3
CAISGLTGNTEAFF
TGTGCCATCAGTGGGCTGACAGGAAACACTGAAGCTTTCTTT
>TRBJ2-3|TRBD1|.|TRBV9
CASSTQGVGTDTQYF
TGTGCCAGCAGCACACAGGGGGTAGGGACAGATACGCAGTATTTT
>TRBJ2-3|.|many|TRBV7-2
CASSRTYRTDTQYF
TGTGCCAGCAGCCGGACCTATCGCACAGATACGCAGTATTTT
>TRBJ2-7|.|few|TRBV7-3
CASSSQGVGVEQYF
TGTGCCAGCAGCTCACAAGGGGTAGGCGTGGAGCAGTACTTC
>TRBJ2-1|TRBD2|.|TRBV10-3
CAISESFFSISGMGDNEQFF
TGTGCCATCAGTGAGTCGTTTTTCAGCATTAGCGGGATGGGGGACAATGAGCAGTTCTTC
>TRBJ1-2|TRBD1|few|TRBV4-1
CASSQIGTGEGGYTF
TGCGCCAGCAGCCAAATCGGGACAGGGGAAGGAGGCTACACCTTC
>TRBJ1-5|.|many|TRBV6-1
CASARESGQPQHF
TGTGCCAGCGCGAGGGAATCGGGTCAGCCCCAGCATTTT